This record concerns one T cell receptor (beta chain) sequence. Its target antigen remains unknown. Per-base qualities were not stored, and no clone one base away is much larger. TCRbeta CDR3 regions were amplified from genomic DNA using the immunoSEQ Assay, a bias-controlled multiplex PCR. The published analysis was carried out like this. The number of nucleated cells in each sample was estimated from the amplification of reference gene primers within the assay. To quantify the absolute abundance of each unique TCRbeta CDR3 rearrangement, sequence reads were collapsed and filtered. Productive Simpson clonality was computed per sample as the square root of Simpson's diversity index over productive rearrangements. TCRdb carries this immuneACCESS record with in-frame sequences only. Its versions omit some clonotypes, under half of them owing to an unresolved V gene in the studies checked, with the rest unexplained. Clone size and the V and J calls come from that table; the DNA yielded D and trimming. The sample profile shows 200,000 to 300,000 clones; about four fifths of them were found once. Together, the top ten hold roughly 1.9% of the sample.

This entry comes from a study of blood T cell repertoires in COVID-19 (dated by TCRdb to the early 2020s). Context from the whole study: Samples from collaborators originated in the United States, Italy and Spain and spanned both the acute and convalescent phases of COVID-19. The material from the prospective study consisted of cDNA or gDNA derived from T cells, B-cell-depleted T cells, or PBMCs. Deeply sampled blood TCRbeta repertoires from subjects exposed to, actively infected with, or recovered from COVID-19 were included in the dataset. The repertoires were made available in a free public database intended to serve as a resource for research on the immune response to SARS-CoV-2. Samples were obtained from the ongoing ImmuneRACE study (first 160 participants) and from over a thousand subjects provided by 6 global collaborators. A de-identified subject ID, COVID-19 status, age in years and sex were almost always included in the sample metadata. HLA class I and class II types, where available, came from metadata supplied by the sample provider rather than from assay-based typing. General conclusions and limits of the study: The quantity of clinical and demographic metadata differed by source and by participant and was supplied without curation.

The germline V gene provides CDR1 SNHLY and CDR2 FYNNEI. The V end loses 5 bases and the J end loses 0 bases, and a stretch of 11 bases separates them. The cysteine opens and the valine closes a CDR3 of 14 amino acids. The retained sequence is limited to the CDR3, 42 bases, with the frame set at the first base. Another Seattle source contributed samples from volunteer blood donors who had recovered from COVID-19. Each collaborating institution followed its own protocols to collect whole blood in K2EDTA tubes. For TCRbeta analysis, collaborators shipped samples in one of three forms: frozen whole blood, isolated PBMCs, or DNA extracted from either of those sample types.

Sequencing was performed on peripheral blood. The sequence joins TRBV2 to TRBJ2-7; the best D guess is TRBD2, with 6 bases matching. The TCR originated in a man under 40 who had recovered from COVID-19. The CDR3 is CASSSGLRSYEQYV. The DNA sequence reads TGTGCCAGCAGTTCGGGACTTCGCTCCTACGAGCAGTACGTC.